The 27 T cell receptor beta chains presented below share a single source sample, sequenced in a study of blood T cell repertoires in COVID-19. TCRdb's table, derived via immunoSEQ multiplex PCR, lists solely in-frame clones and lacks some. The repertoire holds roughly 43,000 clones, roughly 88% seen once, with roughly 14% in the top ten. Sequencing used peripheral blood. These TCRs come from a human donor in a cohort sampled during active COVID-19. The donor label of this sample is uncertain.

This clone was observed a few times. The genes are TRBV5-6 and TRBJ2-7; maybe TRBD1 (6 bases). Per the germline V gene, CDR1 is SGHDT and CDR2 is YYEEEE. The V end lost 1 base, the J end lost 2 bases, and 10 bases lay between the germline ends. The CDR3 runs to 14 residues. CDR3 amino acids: CASSLRYRAYEQYF. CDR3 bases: TGTGCCAGCAGCTTGAGGTACAGGGCCTACGAGCAGTACTTC.

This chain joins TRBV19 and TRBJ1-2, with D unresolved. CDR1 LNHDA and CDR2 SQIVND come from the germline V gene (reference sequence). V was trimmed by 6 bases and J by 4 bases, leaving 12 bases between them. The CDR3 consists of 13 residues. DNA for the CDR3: TGTGCCAGTAGGTCCGACACTCTCTATGGCTACACCTTC. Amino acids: CASRSDTLYGYTF. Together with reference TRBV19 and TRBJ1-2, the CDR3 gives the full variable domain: DGGITQSPKYLFRKEGQNVTLSCEQNLNHDAMYWYRQDPGQGLRLIYYSQIVNDFQKGDIAEGYSVSREKKESFPLTVTSAQKNPTAFYLCASRSDTLYGYTFGSGTRLTVV.

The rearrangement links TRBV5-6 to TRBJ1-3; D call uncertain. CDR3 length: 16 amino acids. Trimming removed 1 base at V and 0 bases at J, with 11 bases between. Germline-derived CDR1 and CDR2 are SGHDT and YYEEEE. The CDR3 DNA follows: TGTGCCAGCAGCTTGAGAATCACAGCCTCTGGAAACACCATATATTTT. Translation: CASSLRITASGNTIYF.

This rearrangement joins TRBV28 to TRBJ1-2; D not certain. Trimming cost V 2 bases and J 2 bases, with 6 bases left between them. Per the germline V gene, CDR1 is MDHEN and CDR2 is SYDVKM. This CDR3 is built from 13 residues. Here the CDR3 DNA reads TGTGCCAGCAGTTTAGCGGGGAACTATGGCTACACCTTC. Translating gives CASSLAGNYGYTF.

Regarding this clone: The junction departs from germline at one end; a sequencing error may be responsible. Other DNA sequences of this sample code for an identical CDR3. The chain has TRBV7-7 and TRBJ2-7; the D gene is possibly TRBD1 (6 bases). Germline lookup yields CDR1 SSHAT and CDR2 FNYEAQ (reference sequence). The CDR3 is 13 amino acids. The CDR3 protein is CASSLAQGSEQYF. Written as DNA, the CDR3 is TGTGCTAGCAGCTTGGCGCAGGGGTCCGAGCAGTACTTC.

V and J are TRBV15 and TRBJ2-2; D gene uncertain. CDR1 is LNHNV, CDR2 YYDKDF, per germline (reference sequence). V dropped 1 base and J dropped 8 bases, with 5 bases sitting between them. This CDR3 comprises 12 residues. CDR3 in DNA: TGTGCCACCAGCAGAGGGCAGGGGGAGCTGTTTTTT. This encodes CATSRGQGELFF.

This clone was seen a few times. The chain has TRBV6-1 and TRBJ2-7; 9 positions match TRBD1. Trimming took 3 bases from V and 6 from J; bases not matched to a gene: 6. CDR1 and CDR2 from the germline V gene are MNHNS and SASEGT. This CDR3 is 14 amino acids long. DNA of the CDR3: TGTGCCAGCAGTGAGGGGACAGGGCGATCCGAGCAGTACTTC. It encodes CASSEGTGRSEQYF.

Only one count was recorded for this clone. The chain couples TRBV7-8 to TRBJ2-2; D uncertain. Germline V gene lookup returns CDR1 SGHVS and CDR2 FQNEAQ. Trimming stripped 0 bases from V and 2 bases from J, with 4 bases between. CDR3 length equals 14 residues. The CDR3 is CASSLASNTGELFF. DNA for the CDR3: TGTGCCAGCAGCTTAGCGAGCAACACCGGGGAGCTGTTTTTT.

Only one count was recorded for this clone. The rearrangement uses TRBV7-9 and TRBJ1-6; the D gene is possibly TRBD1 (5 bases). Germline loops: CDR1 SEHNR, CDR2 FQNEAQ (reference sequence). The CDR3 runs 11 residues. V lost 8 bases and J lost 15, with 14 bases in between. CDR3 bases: TGTGCCAGCGGCCGCGGAGGGGTCCTCCACTTT. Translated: CASGRGGVLHF.

For the CDR3, the DNA is TGTGCCAGCAGTGAAGCGCGTGACTTCAGTTCTGGGGCCAACGTCCTGACTTTC. This sequence encodes CASSEARDFSSGANVLTF. This sequence joins TRBV2 and TRBJ2-6; D is uncertain. Looked up from germline, CDR1 is SNHLY and CDR2 is FYNNEI. This CDR3 region has 18 residues. V lost 0 bases, J lost 1 base, and 13 bases lay in between.

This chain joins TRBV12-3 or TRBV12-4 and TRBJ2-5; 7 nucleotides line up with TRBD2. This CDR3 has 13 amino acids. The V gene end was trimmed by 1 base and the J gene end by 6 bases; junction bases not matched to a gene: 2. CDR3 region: CASSLGGGKTQYF. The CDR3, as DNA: TGTGCCAGCAGTTTAGGGGGGGGAAAGACCCAGTACTTC.

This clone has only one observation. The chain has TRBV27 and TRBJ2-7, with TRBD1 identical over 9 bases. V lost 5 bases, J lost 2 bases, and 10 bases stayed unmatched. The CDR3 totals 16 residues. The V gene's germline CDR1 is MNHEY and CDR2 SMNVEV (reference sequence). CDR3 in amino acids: CASSPSRDREAYEQYF. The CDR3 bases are TGTGCCAGCAGTCCGAGCCGGGACAGGGAAGCCTACGAGCAGTACTTC.

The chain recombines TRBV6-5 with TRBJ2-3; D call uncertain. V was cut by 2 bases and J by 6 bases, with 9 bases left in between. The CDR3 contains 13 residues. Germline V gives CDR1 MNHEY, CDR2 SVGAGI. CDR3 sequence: CASSYPDRDTQYF. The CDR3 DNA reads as TGTGCCAGCAGTTACCCTGATCGGGATACGCAGTATTTT.

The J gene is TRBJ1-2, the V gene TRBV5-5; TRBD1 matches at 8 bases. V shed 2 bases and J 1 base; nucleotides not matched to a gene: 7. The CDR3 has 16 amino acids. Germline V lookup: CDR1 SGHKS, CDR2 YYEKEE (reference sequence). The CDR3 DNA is TGTGCCAGCAGCTTCGGACAGGGAGGGATTAACTATGGCTACACCTTC. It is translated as CASSFGQGGINYGYTF.

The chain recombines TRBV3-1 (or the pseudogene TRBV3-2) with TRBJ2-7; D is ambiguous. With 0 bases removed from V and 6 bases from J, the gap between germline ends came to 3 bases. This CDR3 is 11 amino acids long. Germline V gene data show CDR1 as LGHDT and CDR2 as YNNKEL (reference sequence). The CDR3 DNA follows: TGTGCCAGCAGCCAAGATAGCGAGCAGTACTTC. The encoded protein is CASSQDSEQYF.

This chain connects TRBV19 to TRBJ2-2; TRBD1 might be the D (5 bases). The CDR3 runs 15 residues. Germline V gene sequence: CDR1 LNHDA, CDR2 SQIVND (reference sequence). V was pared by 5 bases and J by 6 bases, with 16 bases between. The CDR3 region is CASSPTPRVAGELFF. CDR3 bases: TGTGCCAGTAGTCCGACCCCCAGGGTAGCCGGGGAGCTGTTTTTT.

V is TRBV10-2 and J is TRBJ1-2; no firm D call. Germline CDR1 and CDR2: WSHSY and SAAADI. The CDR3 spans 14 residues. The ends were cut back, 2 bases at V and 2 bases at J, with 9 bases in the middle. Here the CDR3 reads CASSETGSNYGYTF. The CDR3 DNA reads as TGCGCCAGCAGTGAGACGGGTTCGAACTATGGCTACACCTTC.

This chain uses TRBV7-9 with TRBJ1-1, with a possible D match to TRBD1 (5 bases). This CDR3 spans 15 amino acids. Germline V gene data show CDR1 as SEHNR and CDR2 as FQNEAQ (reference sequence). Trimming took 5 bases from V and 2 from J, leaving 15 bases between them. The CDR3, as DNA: TGTGCCAGCAGCCTCGGCAGGGCCCGAAACACTGAAGCTTTCTTT. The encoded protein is CASSLGRARNTEAFF. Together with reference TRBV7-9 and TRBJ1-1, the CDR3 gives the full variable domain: DTGVSQNPRHKITKRGQNVTFRCDPISEHNRLYWYRQTLGQGPEFLTYFQNEAQLEKSRLLSDRFSAERPKGSFSTLEIQRTEQGDSAMYLCASSLGRARNTEAFFGQGTRLTVV.

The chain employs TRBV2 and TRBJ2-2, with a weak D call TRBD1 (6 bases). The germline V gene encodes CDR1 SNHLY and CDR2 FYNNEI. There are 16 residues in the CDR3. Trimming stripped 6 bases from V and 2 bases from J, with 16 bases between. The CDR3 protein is CASRVQGPPNTGELFF. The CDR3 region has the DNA TGTGCCAGCAGGGTGCAGGGGCCCCCAAACACCGGGGAGCTGTTTTTT.

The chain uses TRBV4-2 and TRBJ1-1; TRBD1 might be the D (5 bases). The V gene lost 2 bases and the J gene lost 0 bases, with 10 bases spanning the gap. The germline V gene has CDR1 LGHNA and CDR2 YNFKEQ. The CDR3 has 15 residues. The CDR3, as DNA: TGTGCCAGCAGCCAATCTACAGGCATGAACACTGAAGCTTTCTTT. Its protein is CASSQSTGMNTEAFF.

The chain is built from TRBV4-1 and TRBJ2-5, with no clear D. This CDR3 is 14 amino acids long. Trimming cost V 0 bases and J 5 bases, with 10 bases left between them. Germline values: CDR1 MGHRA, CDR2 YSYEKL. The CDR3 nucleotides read TGCGCCAGCAGCCAAGACCAACTTGAGGAGACCCAGTACTTC. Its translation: CASSQDQLEETQYF.

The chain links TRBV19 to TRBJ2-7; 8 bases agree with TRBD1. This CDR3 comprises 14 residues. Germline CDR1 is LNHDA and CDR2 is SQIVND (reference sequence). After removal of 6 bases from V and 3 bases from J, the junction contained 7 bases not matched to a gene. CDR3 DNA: TGTGCCAGTAGCACCGGGACAGGTAACTACGAGCAGTACTTC. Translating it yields CASSTGTGNYEQYF.

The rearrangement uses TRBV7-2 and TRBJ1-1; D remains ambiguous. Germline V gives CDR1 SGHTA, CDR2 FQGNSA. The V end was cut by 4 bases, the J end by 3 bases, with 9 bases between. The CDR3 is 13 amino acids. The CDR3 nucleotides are TGTGCCAGCAGCTCCCGGGTCTACACTGAAGCTTTCTTT. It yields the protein CASSSRVYTEAFF.

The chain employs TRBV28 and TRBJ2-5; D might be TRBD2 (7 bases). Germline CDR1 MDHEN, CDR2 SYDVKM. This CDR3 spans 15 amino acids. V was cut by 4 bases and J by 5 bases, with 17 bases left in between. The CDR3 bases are TGTGCCAGCAGTTCACGATCCAGGGGAGGGGAGACCCAGTACTTC. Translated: CASSSRSRGGETQYF.

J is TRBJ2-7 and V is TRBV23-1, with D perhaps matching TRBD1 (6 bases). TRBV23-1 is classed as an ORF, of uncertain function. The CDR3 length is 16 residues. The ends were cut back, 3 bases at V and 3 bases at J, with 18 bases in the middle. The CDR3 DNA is TGCGCCAGCAGTCAGCCGACAGGACCTAACCTCTACGAGCAGTACTTC. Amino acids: CASSQPTGPNLYEQYF.

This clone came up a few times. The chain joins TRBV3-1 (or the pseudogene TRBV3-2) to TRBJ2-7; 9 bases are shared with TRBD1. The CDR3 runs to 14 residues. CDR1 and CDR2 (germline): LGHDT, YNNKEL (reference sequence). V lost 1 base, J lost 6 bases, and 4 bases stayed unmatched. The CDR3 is CASSQVRDRAEQYF. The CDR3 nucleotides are TGTGCCAGCAGCCAAGTAAGGGACAGGGCCGAGCAGTACTTC.

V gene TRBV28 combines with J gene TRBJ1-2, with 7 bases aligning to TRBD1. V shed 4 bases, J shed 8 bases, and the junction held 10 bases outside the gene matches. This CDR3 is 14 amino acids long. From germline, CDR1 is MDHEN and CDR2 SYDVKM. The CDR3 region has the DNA TGTGCCAGCAGTTCTCCTACAGGGGAACGGGGCTACACCTTC. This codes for CASSSPTGERGYTF.